Listed below are T cell receptor beta chains from one sample, sequenced in a study of T cells in Graves' hyperthyroidism and ophthalmopathy. TCRdb itself ran the multiplex PCR reads through MiXCR, one entry per CDR3 protein. Found here are 100,000 to 140,000 distinct CDR3 sequences, more than 15% of them singletons; the top ten hold 42%. Sequences were obtained from blood. The receptor source for this set is a woman in her forties or fifties with Graves' hyperthyroidism. Both conserved end residues are part of each CDR3. A D gene is named only where the DNA matches it firmly. Expanded clones get a size class; other rows say once, few or many, or leave the size out.

abundance | j_gene | v_gene | len | d_gene | CDR3nt | CDR3aa
once | TRBJ1-3 | TRBV18 | 14 | NA | TGTGCCAGCTCACCGAAAGACAGGGGAAACACCATATATTTT | CASSPKDRGNTIYF
few | TRBJ2-1 | TRBV6-1 | 13 | NA | TGTGCCAGCAGTTCAATGAGCGGGAATGAGCAGTTCTTC | CASSSMSGNEQFF
many | TRBJ2-7 | TRBV27 | 13 | TRBD2 | TGTGCCAGCAGTCGGACTAGCGCCTACGAGCAGTACTTC | CASSRTSAYEQYF
NA | TRBJ2-1 | TRBV12-3/TRBV12-4 | 15 | NA | TGTGCCAGCAGTTTCATGAATTTCCCGGGCAATGAGCAGTTCTTC | CASSFMNFPGNEQFF
many | TRBJ2-2 | TRBV7-2 | 14 | NA | TGTGCCAGCAGCTTAGCCCCAGGGGCCGGGGAGCTGTTTTTT | CASSLAPGAGELFF
many | TRBJ2-5 | TRBV5-6 | 16 | TRBD2 | TGTGCCAGCAGCTTGGGGCCTAGCGGGAAGCAAGAGACCCAGTACTTC | CASSLGPSGKQETQYF
NA | TRBJ2-2 | TRBV12-3/TRBV12-4 | 12 | NA | TGTGCCAGCAGTTTAACGTCCGGGGAGCTGTTTTTT | CASSLTSGELFF
NA | TRBJ2-1 | TRBV19 | 18 | TRBD1 | TGTGCCAGTAGTTTCCACCCCTTGACAGGGTTTAATCTGGATGAGCAGTTCTTC | CASSFHPLTGFNLDEQFF
NA | TRBJ2-3 | TRBV15 | 14 | TRBD1 | TGTGCCACCAGCACCGGGACAGCCACAGATACGCAGTATTTT | CATSTGTATDTQYF
NA | TRBJ1-2 | TRBV20-1 | 13 | NA | TGCAGTGCCACCGGACGGGCTAACTATGGCTACACCTTC | CSATGRANYGYTF
many | TRBJ2-1 | TRBV30 | 16 | TRBD2 | TGTGCCTGGAGTGTACCTCCTAGCGGGAGGAGCAATGAGCAGTTCTTC | CAWSVPPSGRSNEQFF
many | TRBJ2-1 | TRBV2 | 13 | NA | TGTGCCAGCAGTGGGGGGACGGCAGGAACCTGGTTCTTC | CASSGGTAGTWFF
NA | TRBJ1-1 | TRBV5-1 | 14 | NA | TGCGCCAGCAGCTCGACACGCGGGAACACTGAAGCTTTCTTT | CASSSTRGNTEAFF
many | TRBJ2-3 | TRBV5-1 | 18 | TRBD2 | TGCGCCAGCAGCTTCGGACTAGCGGGAGTGAGGGCCACAGATACGCAGTATTTT | CASSFGLAGVRATDTQYF
NA | TRBJ2-7 | TRBV4-2 | 15 | TRBD2 | TGTGCCAGCAGCCAAGAGCCTAGCGGGAGATACGAGCAGTACTTC | CASSQEPSGRYEQYF
many | TRBJ2-3 | TRBV6-5 | 20 | NA | TGTGCCAGCAGTTACCACCGTGTCGGAGGGGGGGACAAGAAGGAGAGTACGCAGTATTTT | CASSYHRVGGGDKKESTQYF
many | TRBJ2-7 | TRBV14 | 13 | TRBD1 | TGTGCCAGCAGCCGGGACAGGGTAAACGAGCAGTACTTC | CASSRDRVNEQYF
many | TRBJ1-5 | TRBV24-1 | 13 | NA | TGTGCCACCAGTGATTCCTATTACCAGCCCCAGCATTTT | CATSDSYYQPQHF
many | TRBJ2-2 | TRBV6-6 | 18 | TRBD2 | TGTGCCAGCAGTTACAGGGGCAGCGGGAGTTTATCTTCCGGGGAGCTGTTTTTT | CASSYRGSGSLSSGELFF
many | TRBJ2-3 | TRBV7-2 | 13 | TRBD2 | TGTGCCAGCAGCTCGGACCGGGGGGTTACGCAGTATTTT | CASSSDRGVTQYF
many | TRBJ1-5 | TRBV20-1 | 17 | NA | TGCAGTGCTAGAACCCCCCTCCGTTCGAGGAGCAATCAGCCCCAGCATTTT | CSARTPLRSRSNQPQHF
many | TRBJ2-5 | TRBV12-3/TRBV12-4 | 15 | TRBD2 | TGTGCCAGCACCCCAGTGGGGACTAGCTTTGAGACCCAGTACTTC | CASTPVGTSFETQYF
many | TRBJ2-3 | TRBV4-2 | 17 | TRBD2 | TGTGCCAGCAGCCAAGCACTAGCGGGAGTAGGCACAGATACGCAGTATTTT | CASSQALAGVGTDTQYF
many | TRBJ1-5 | TRBV30 | 13 | NA | TGTGCCTGGAGTCATGGGGGGGGGCAGCCCCAGCATTTT | CAWSHGGGQPQHF
many | TRBJ1-3 | TRBV30 | 11 | NA | TGTGCCTGGAGTGTTCGAAACACCATATATTTT | CAWSVRNTIYF
many | TRBJ1-2 | TRBV7-3 | 12 | NA | TGTGCCAGCAGCTTAGAGATTGGAGGCTACACCTTC | CASSLEIGGYTF
NA | TRBJ1-5 | TRBV19 | 15 | NA | TGTGCCAGTAGTACCGCGGAGTATAGCAATCAGCCCCAGCATTTT | CASSTAEYSNQPQHF
many | TRBJ2-2 | TRBV30 | 14 | NA | TGTGCCTGGACTGGAAGGTGGAACACCGGGGAGCTGTTTTTT | CAWTGRWNTGELFF
many | TRBJ2-4 | TRBV11-2 | 17 | NA | TGTGCCAGCAGCCCCCGACAGGCTGACTTAGCCAAAAACATTCAGTACTTC | CASSPRQADLAKNIQYF
many | TRBJ2-3 | TRBV2 | 21 | TRBD2 | TGTGCCAGCAGTCGCCTCGTCGCCACTAGCGGGAGAGGGGGAGCATCAGATACGCAGTATTTT | CASSRLVATSGRGGASDTQYF
many | TRBJ2-7 | TRBV6-1 | 14 | NA | TGTGCCAGCAGTGAAGCGGGAGAAAGGAGCGAGCAGTACTTC | CASSEAGERSEQYF
many | TRBJ1-1 | TRBV18 | 12 | NA | TGTGCCAGCTCTCCTCAAAACACTGAAGCTTTCTTT | CASSPQNTEAFF
many | TRBJ2-2 | TRBV14 | 17 | TRBD2 | TGTGCCAGCAGCCAAGACAGGCAGCGGGAGTACACCGGGGAGCTGTTTTTT | CASSQDRQREYTGELFF
NA | TRBJ1-5 | TRBV7-8 | 14 | NA | TGTGCCAGCAGCTTACGGGTCGGAAGTCAGCCCCAGCATTTT | CASSLRVGSQPQHF
many | TRBJ2-1 | TRBV11-3 | 15 | TRBD2 | TGTGCCAGCAACCCCCTTAGCGGGTCCTACAATGAGCAGTTCTTC | CASNPLSGSYNEQFF
many | TRBJ1-1 | TRBV30 | 15 | TRBD1 | TGTGCCTGGACGCTGAAGAAGACAGGGCTGACTGAAGCTTTCTTT | CAWTLKKTGLTEAFF
many | TRBJ2-1 | TRBV5-1 | 15 | NA | TGCGCCAGCAGCTTGTACGCAGGGTTCATCAATGAGCAGTTCTTC | CASSLYAGFINEQFF
many | TRBJ2-2 | TRBV11-2 | 17 | NA | TGTGCCAGCAGCTTAGATCGATTAGCTGCGAACACCGGGGAGCTGTTTTTT | CASSLDRLAANTGELFF
NA | TRBJ2-5 | TRBV11-2 | 16 | TRBD2 | TGTGCCAGCAGCCGTGGGGGCGGGAGGAAGGAGACCACCCCGTACTTC | CASSRGGGRKETTPYF
many | TRBJ2-2 | TRBV20-1 | 14 | NA | TGCAGTGCTTTACAGGGTTTGAGCACCGGGGAGCTGTTTTTT | CSALQGLSTGELFF
many | TRBJ2-7 | TRBV3-1 | 17 | TRBD2 | TGTGCCAGCAGCCAGAGGACTAGCGGGGCCCCCGTCTACGAGCAGTACTTC | CASSQRTSGAPVYEQYF
many | TRBJ2-7 | TRBV6-6 | 14 | NA | TGTGCCAGCAGTTACTCCCCCCCTCCGGGCGAGCAGTACTTC | CASSYSPPPGEQYF